This T cell receptor (beta chain) was sequenced in a study of blood T cell repertoires in COVID-19 (dated by TCRdb to about 2020). Looking at the study overall: Samples from collaborators originated in the United States, Italy and Spain and spanned both the acute and convalescent phases of COVID-19. The material from the prospective study consisted of cDNA or gDNA derived from T cells, B-cell-depleted T cells, or PBMCs. Deeply sampled blood TCRbeta repertoires from subjects exposed to, actively infected with, or recovered from COVID-19 were included in the dataset. A freely available public database, intended as a resource for researchers studying the immune response to SARS-CoV-2, is where the repertoires were released. Samples were obtained from the ongoing ImmuneRACE study (first 160 participants) and from 950 to 1,500 subjects provided by 6 global collaborators. The sample metadata nearly always contained a de-identified subject ID, COVID-19 status, age in years and sex. Where available, HLA class I and class II types were taken from metadata supplied by the sample provider and were not determined by assay-based typing.

The immunoSEQ Assay, a bias-controlled multiplex PCR, was used to amplify TCRbeta CDR3 regions from genomic DNA. In the original analysis: Nucleated cell counts per sample were estimated from amplification of reference gene primers within the assay. To quantify the absolute abundance of each unique TCRbeta CDR3 rearrangement, sequence reads were collapsed and filtered. Productive Simpson clonality was computed per sample as the square root of Simpson's diversity index over productive rearrangements. As stored in TCRdb, this immuneACCESS dataset retains in-frame rearrangements with V and J assigned. A fraction of the clones does not appear; measured against another copy, unresolved V genes explain less than half of the discrepancy, and the remainder lacks a known reason. V and J calls and clone size are those listed in that table; D and trimming were worked out from the DNA. The sample contains some 250,000 clones, about 89% of them found a single time. The ten biggest clones cover about 9.3% of the sample.

Trimming at the junction amounts to 9 bases on V and 1 base on J, and the germline ends lie 15 bases apart. The CDR3 sequence holds 14 residues, the cysteine and phenylalanine included. The only DNA kept is the CDR3, 42 bases in frame from the first base. For CDR1 and CDR2, the germline V gene lists WSHSY and SAAADI. With regard to this clone: No antigen is known for it. No clone much larger than this one lies a single base away; base qualities are absent.

Here is what the overall study found, with its caveats: How much clinical and demographic metadata was included differed by source and by participant, and the metadata was provided uncurated.

Participants in the prospective study were enrolled through a virtual design, were aged roughly 18 to 100 years, and lived in 24 United States geographic areas. To assign participants to cohorts, the prospective study relied on clinical history that participants themselves reported in a screening survey and a study questionnaire. Recovered participants in ImmuneRACE Cohort 3 were defined as having two consecutive negative NP/OP PCR tests, clearance from a healthcare professional, or resolution of symptoms. In the prospective study, whole blood, serum and a nasopharyngeal or oropharyngeal swab were collected from each participant by mobile phlebotomists. Prospective study participants could optionally give additional blood draws and questionnaires over an approximately two-month period. Before DNA extraction, blood samples from the prospective study were shipped at room temperature or frozen.

The rearrangement joined TRBV10-2 to TRBJ1-1, with no confidently assigned D gene. Specimen: PBMCs or T cells enriched from blood (not recorded which). The receptor comes from a man aged 40-49 years who had recovered from COVID-19. At the DNA level, the sequence is TGCGCCAGTTACGAGGGCAGGCCGAACACTGAAGCTTTCTTT. Translated, it gives CASYEGRPNTEAFF.